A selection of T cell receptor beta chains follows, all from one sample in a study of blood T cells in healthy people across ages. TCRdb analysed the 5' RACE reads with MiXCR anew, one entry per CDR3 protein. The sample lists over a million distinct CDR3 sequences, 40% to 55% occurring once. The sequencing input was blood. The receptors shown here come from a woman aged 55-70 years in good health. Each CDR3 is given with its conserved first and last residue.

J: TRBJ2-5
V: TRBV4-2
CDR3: CASSQEPAVRQETQYF

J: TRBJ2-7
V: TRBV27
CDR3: CASRKPGQGAYEQYF

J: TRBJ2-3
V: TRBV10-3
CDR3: CAISDSGTDTQYF

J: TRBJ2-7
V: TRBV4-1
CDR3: CASSQPLGGYEQYF

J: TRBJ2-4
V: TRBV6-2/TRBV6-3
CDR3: CASSHGTSVNQYF

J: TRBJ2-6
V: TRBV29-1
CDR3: CSVESGRGANVLTF

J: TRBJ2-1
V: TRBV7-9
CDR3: CASSLGPGRGDPYNEQFF

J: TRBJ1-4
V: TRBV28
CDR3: CASSRDRGPEKLFF

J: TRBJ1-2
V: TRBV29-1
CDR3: CSVQGHDPLANYGYTF

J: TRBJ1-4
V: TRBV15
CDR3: CATSRGGENEKLFF

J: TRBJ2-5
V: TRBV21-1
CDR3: CASSILRGRARETQYF

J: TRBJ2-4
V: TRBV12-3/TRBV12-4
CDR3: CASSALGPREQYF

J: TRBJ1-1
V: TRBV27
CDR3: CASSVDPQGWETEAFF

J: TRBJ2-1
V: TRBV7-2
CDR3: CASSLVGNWYEQFF

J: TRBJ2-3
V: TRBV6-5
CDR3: CASSYSKGPEGQGDTQYF

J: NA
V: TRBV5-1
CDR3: CASIPGQGETQYF

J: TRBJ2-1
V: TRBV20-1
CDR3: CSAVPTRGNGNEQFF

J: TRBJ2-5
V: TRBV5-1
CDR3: CASSSLAGVLETQYF

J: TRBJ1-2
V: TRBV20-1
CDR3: CSARVPPNYGYTF

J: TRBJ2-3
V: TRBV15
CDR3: CATSRDSGRAGDTQYF

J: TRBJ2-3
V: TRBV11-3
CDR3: CASSYTSGSTDTQYF

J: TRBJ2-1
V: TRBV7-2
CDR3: CASSLEVFRPYYNEQFF

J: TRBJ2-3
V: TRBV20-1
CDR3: CSARPLNGPDTQYF

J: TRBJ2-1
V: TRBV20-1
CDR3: CSARGLRDQSSYNEQFF

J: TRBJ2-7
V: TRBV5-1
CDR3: CASSTRVDEQYF

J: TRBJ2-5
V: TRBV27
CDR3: CASSFFGTSSTQETQYF

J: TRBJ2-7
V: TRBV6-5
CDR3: CASSSRELAGGYSYEQYF

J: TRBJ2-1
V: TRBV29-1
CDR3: CSVVIPSGRADEQFF

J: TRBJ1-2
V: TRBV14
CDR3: CASSQQLNYGYTF

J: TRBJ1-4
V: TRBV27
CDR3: CASSLRQGGNEKLFF

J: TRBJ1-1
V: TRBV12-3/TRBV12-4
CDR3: CASRSRPLGAEAFF

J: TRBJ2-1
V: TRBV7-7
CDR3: CASSLGPGLAGSNEQFF

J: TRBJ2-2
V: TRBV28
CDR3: CATRGGTTGELFF

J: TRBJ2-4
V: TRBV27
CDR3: CASREMTGVAKNIQYF

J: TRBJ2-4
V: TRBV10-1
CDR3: CASSESLDRVNKRIAKNIQYF

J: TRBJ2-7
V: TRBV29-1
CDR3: CSVVPGLAGNYEQYF

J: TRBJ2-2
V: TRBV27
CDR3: CASSSPSGALRELFF

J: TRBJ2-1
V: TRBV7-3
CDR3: CASSYGSGPYNEQFF

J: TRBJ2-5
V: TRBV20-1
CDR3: CSARAASGRVWKTQYF

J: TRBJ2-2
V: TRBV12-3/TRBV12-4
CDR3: CASRPHGGHTGELFF

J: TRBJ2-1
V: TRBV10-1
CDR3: CASSDGGLAGDEQFF

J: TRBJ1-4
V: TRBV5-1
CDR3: CASSLRGGMQSEKLFF

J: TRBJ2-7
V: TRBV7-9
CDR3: CASSGPGQGREQYF

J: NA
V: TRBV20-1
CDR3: CSARSGAPYEQYF

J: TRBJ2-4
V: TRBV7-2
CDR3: CATQRQAGAAVDIQYF

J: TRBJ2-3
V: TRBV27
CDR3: CATTRGAGRDTQYF

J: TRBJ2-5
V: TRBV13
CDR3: CASSLRSARWASQETQYF

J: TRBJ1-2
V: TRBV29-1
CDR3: CSVTGRGEGYGYTF

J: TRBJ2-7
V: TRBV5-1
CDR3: CASSLPTSGTRFYEQYF

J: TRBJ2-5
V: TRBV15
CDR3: CATSRAASSVSQYF

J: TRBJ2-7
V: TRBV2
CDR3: CASQLAGVVYEQYF

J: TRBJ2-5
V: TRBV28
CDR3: CASRGEGLQETQYF

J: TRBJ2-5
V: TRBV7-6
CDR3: CASSQTSAWQYF

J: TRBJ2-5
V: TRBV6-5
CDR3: CASSYSARETQYF

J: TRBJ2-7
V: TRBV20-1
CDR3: CSARQGKDEQYF